Shown below are 7 T cell receptor beta chains from a single sample sequenced in a study of CD8+CD57+ T cells in acquired aplastic anemia. CDR3 and TCR beta VDJ profiling relied on a genomic DNA template. Each CDR3 protein gets one entry after TCRdb re-called the reads with MiXCR. The table shows about 170,000 distinct CDR3 sequences, with under 75% occurring only once. The sequencing sample was made of sorted CD4+, CD8+, or CD8+CD57+ T cells (not recorded which) from PBMCs. The receptor source for this set is a human donor in good health.

This clonotype appeared a few times. The rearrangement joins TRBV20-1 to TRBJ1-2; 7 nucleotides match TRBD1. Germline V gives CDR1 DFQATT, CDR2 SNEGSKA (reference sequence). CDR3 length: 15 amino acids. Trimming cost V 4 bases and J 4 bases; bases outside gene matches: 12. CDR3 region: CSAIGQDHSSYGYTF. In nucleotides, the CDR3 is TGCAGTGCTATAGGACAGGATCATTCCTCCTATGGCTACACCTTC.

The V call is TRBV29-1, the J call TRBJ2-1; D possibly corresponds to TRBD1 (5 bases). The CDR3 loop spans 11 amino acids. With 6 bases removed from V and 5 bases from J, the gap between germline ends came to 8 bases. Germline V gene data show CDR1 as SQVTM and CDR2 as ANQGSEA. The CDR3, as DNA: TGCAGCGTGTCCAGGGACAATGAGCAGTTCTTC. This translates into CSVSRDNEQFF.

This chain joins TRBV5-4 and TRBJ1-2; perhaps TRBD1 as D (6 bases). This CDR3 contains 16 residues. Trimming stripped 4 bases from V and 0 bases from J, with 16 bases between. Germline-derived CDR1 and CDR2 are SGHNT and YYREEE (reference sequence). In DNA form, the CDR3 reads TGTGCCAGCAGCCCCAAGGGGGGGGCTACTAACTATGGCTACACCTTC. Encoded protein: CASSPKGGATNYGYTF.

V gene TRBV29-1 combines with J gene TRBJ2-1; D gene unclear. The CDR3 has 15 amino acids. Germline V gene data show CDR1 as SQVTM and CDR2 as ANQGSEA. The V end lost 4 bases, the J end lost 0 bases, and 13 bases lay between the germline ends. Here the CDR3 DNA reads TGCAGCGTTGGGACCCCAGTGAGCTCCTACAATGAGCAGTTCTTC. It yields the protein CSVGTPVSSYNEQFF.

The chain is built from TRBV29-1 and TRBJ2-1; 11 positions match TRBD2. CDR1 SQVTM and CDR2 ANQGSEA come from the germline V gene. J lost 8 bases, V lost 7 bases, and 7 bases had no gene match. The CDR3 extends over 13 amino acids. The CDR3 bases are TGCAGCGACACTAGCGGGAGTAGGTATGAGCAGTTCTTC. Its protein product is CSDTSGSRYEQFF.

V usage is TRBV10-2 and J usage is TRBJ2-7, with 8 bases fitting TRBD2. This CDR3 is built from 15 residues. CDR1 is WSHSY, CDR2 SAAADI, per germline. Trimming cost V 8 bases and J 2 bases; bases outside gene matches: 11. The DNA of the CDR3 is TGCGCCAGCCTTCCAACGGAGCGGGGGACCTACGAGCAGTACTTC. Translating gives CASLPTERGTYEQYF.

The sample holds a few counts of this clonotype. The rearrangement links TRBV24-1 to TRBJ2-7, with TRBD1 identical over 10 bases. Germline-derived CDR1 and CDR2 are KGHDR and SFDVKD. J was trimmed by 2 bases and V by 3 bases; bases with no gene match: 6. This CDR3 comprises 16 residues. CDR3 region: CATSDPGTGATYEQYF. The CDR3 nucleotides read TGTGCCACCAGTGATCCTGGGACAGGGGCAACCTACGAGCAGTACTTC.